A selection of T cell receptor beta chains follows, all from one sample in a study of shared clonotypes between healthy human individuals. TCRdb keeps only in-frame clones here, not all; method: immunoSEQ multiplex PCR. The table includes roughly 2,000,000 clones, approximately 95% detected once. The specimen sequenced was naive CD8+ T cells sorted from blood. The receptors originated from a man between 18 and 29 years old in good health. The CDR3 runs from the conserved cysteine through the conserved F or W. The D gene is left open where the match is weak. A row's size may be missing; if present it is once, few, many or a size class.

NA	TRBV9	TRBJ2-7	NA	TGTGCCAGCAGCGTCGGGGTGTACAGGGTGACATACTACGAGCAGTACTTC	CASSVGVYRVTYYEQYF
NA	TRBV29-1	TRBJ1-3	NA	TGCAGCGTTGATCCGGGTGACTCTGGAAACACCATATATTTT	CSVDPGDSGNTIYF
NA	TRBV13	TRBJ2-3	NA	TGTGCCATTCCCGCCAAAGAGGGCTTAAGGGGGGATACGCAGTATTTT	CAIPAKEGLRGDTQYF
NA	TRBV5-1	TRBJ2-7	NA	TGCGCCAGCAGCTTGACCGGGAGCTACGAGCAGTACTTC	CASSLTGSYEQYF
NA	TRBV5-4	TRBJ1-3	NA	TGTGCCAGCACCGGGGACCCCGGAAACACCATATATTTT	CASTGDPGNTIYF
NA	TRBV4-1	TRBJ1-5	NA	TGCGCCAGCAGCCGATCGGACAGTAGCAATCAGCCCCAGCATTTT	CASSRSDSSNQPQHF
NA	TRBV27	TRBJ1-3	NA	TGTGCCAGCAGTTTATTGGCGGGCGGGGGCTCTGGAAACACCATATATTTT	CASSLLAGGGSGNTIYF
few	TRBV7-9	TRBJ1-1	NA	TGTGCCAGCAGCCGGGCTTCGGGAGGGGAAACTGAAGCTTTCTTT	CASSRASGGETEAFF
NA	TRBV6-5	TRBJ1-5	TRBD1	TGTGCCAGCAGACCTATTGACAGGGGAGATCAGCCCCAGCATTTT	CASRPIDRGDQPQHF
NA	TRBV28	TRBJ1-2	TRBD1	TGTGCCAGCAGTTACAGGGGAAACTATGGCTACACCTTC	CASSYRGNYGYTF
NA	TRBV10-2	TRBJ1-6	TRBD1	TGCGCCAGCAGCGACGGGACAGGGGGAGAGAATTCACCCCTCCACTTT	CASSDGTGGENSPLHF
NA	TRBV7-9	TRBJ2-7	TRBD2	TGTGCCAGCAGCCCTCGCAGCGGGAGGGCGGTATACGAGCAGTACTTC	CASSPRSGRAVYEQYF
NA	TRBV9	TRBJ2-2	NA	TGTGCCAGCAGCGTAGCTGGGTGGACCGGGGAGCTGTTTTTT	CASSVAGWTGELFF
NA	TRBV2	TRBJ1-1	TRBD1	TGTGCCTGTAGACAGGGGGCGACCTTCCCTGAAGCTTTCTTT	CACRQGATFPEAFF
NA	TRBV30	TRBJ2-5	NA	TGTGCCTGGAGTGGGGGGGACGGGACCCAGTACTTC	CAWSGGDGTQYF
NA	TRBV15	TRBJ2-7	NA	TGTGCCACCGGACCATGGACATCCCCCGAGCAGTACTTC	CATGPWTSPEQYF
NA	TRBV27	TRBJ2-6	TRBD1	TGTGCCAGCAGTTTCACAGGGGGCGCGACCGGGGCCAACGTCCTGACTTTC	CASSFTGGATGANVLTF
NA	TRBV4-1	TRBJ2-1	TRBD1	TGCGCCAGCAGCTTGGGACAGGGCTCCTACAATGAGCAGTTCTTC	CASSLGQGSYNEQFF
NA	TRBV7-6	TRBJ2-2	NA	TGTGCCAGCAGCCAATGGGGGGCCGGGGAGCTGTTTTTT	CASSQWGAGELFF
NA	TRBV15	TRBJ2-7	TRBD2	TGTGCCACCAGCCTCGGGGGGAGCTACGAGCAGTACTTC	CATSLGGSYEQYF
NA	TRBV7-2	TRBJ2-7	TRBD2	TGTGCCAGCAGCCTTAGCGGGGGCTCCTACGAGCAGTACTTC	CASSLSGGSYEQYF
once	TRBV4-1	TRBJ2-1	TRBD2	TGCGCCAGCAGCCTACTCCGACTAGCTGAGCAGTTCTTC	CASSLLRLAEQFF
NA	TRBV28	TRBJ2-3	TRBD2	TGTGCCAGCAGTTTGGTAGCGGGGGGGTTAGATACGCAGTATTTT	CASSLVAGGLDTQYF
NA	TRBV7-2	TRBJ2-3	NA	TGTGCCAGCAGCCAACCCCCTGTAGATACGCAGTATTTT	CASSQPPVDTQYF
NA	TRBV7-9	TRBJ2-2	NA	TGTGCCAGCAGCTTAGTAGAAGGGGATAAGAACACCGGGGAGCTGTTTTTT	CASSLVEGDKNTGELFF
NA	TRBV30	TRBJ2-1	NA	TGTGCCTGGGGCCCCTACAATGAGCAGTTCTTC	CAWGPYNEQFF
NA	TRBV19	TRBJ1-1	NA	TGTGCCAGTAGTATATTGGCACTACAGGGCACTGAAGCTTTCTTT	CASSILALQGTEAFF
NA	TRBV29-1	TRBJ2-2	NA	TGCAGCGTGGAACAGGGTTGGAACACCGGGGAGCTGTTTTTT	CSVEQGWNTGELFF
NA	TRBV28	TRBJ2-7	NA	TGTGCCACCAGTGGGGCGTCAGGGGCGGAGGACGAGCAGTACTTC	CATSGASGAEDEQYF
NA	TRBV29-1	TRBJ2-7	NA	TGCAGCGTTCGCCGGACAGAGTACGAGCAGTACTTC	CSVRRTEYEQYF
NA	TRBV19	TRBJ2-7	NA	TGTGCCAGTAGTATGTCAGAAGGGCTTAACCTCTCCTACGAGCAGTACTTC	CASSMSEGLNLSYEQYF
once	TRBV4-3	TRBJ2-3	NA	TGCGCCAGCAGCTCTGTATCCATGATCTCTAGCACAGATACGCAGTATTTT	CASSSVSMISSTDTQYF
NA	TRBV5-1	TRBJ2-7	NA	TGCGCCAGCAGCTTGTGGAGCTCCTACGAGCAGTACTTC	CASSLWSSYEQYF
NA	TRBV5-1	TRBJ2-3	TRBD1	TGCGCCAGCAGCTTGAATGGACAGGCTCTAACAGATACGCAGTATTTT	CASSLNGQALTDTQYF
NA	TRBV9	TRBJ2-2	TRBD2	TGTGCCAGCAGCGTCACGGGAGGGCCGGCCACCGGGGAGCTGTTTTTT	CASSVTGGPATGELFF
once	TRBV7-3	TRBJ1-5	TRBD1	TGTGCCAGCAGCTTTCAACCGGACAGGGGGAATAGCAATCAGCCCCAGCATTTT	CASSFQPDRGNSNQPQHF
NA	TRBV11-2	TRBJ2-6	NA	TGTGCCAGTGCTGGGGCCAACGTCCTGGCTTTC	CASAGANVLAF
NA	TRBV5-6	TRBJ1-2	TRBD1	TGTGCCAGCAGCCCGGGACAGTCTGGCTACACCTTC	CASSPGQSGYTF
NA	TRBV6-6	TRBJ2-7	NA	TGTGCCAGCAGTTACTCAACAGGCTACGAGCAGTACTTC	CASSYSTGYEQYF
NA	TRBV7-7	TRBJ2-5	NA	TGTGCTAGCAGTCTGGCGGGGTACGAGACCCAGTACTTC	CASSLAGYETQYF
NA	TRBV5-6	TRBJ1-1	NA	TGTGCCAGCAGCTTAAGGGGCAAGGAGGCTGAAGCTTTCTTT	CASSLRGKEAEAFF
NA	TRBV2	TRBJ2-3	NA	TGTGCCAGCGATTATCCTGGTACAGATACGCAGTATTTT	CASDYPGTDTQYF
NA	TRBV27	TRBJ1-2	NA	TGTGCCAGCAGTTTCGGCAGCAGCTATGGCTACACCTTC	CASSFGSSYGYTF
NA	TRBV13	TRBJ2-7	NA	TGTGCCAGCAGCTTTTCGGAATACGAGCAGTACTTC	CASSFSEYEQYF
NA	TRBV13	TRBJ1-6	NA	TGTGCCAGCAGCTTAGTGGGGGGGGAAGGGTCACCCCTCCACTTT	CASSLVGGEGSPLHF
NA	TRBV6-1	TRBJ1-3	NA	TGTGCCAGCAGTGATTTCAGGGCTGGATCTGGAAACACCATATATTTT	CASSDFRAGSGNTIYF
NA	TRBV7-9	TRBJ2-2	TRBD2	TGTGCCAGCAGCCTCCCTGAGACTAGCTCCTCCACCGGGGAGCTGTTTTTT	CASSLPETSSSTGELFF
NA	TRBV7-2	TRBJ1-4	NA	TGTGCCAGCAGCGAGAACTGGGCTAATGAAAAACTGTTTTTT	CASSENWANEKLFF
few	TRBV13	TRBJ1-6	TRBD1	TGTGCCAGCAGCTTAGGCCTCCAGGGGGTAAGCTCACCCCTCCACTTT	CASSLGLQGVSSPLHF
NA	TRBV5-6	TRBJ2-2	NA	TGTGCCAGCAGCTTAACCCTCTTTAGTGTTGCCGGGGAGCTGTTTTTT	CASSLTLFSVAGELFF
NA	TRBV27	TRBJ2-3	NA	TGTGCCAGCAGTTTAATAAGAGCTGTTGGCACAGATACGCAGTATTTT	CASSLIRAVGTDTQYF